This T cell receptor (beta chain) was documented in a study of memory CD4+ T cells and cytomegalovirus serostatus. The sort gate was single viable CD3+CD4+CD8-CD45RO+ cells for memory CD4+ T cells. V shed 6 bases, J shed 2 bases, and the junction held 4 bases outside the gene matches. Looked up from germline, CDR1 is MDHEN and CDR2 is SYDVKM. This CDR3 region has 14 residues. Assay used: immunoSEQ multiplex PCR; TCRdb lists only in-frame clones, some missing. Of over 35,000 clones listed, around four fifths are singletons. This chain connects TRBV28 to TRBJ1-1; 9 bases are a match to TRBD1. The sequenced material came from memory CD4+ T cells from blood. This receptor was identified in an adult in good health and CMV-seronegative. CDR3 loop: CASRTQGANTEAFF. The CDR3 nucleotides read TGTGCCAGCAGGACACAGGGGGCTAACACTGAAGCTTTCTTT.